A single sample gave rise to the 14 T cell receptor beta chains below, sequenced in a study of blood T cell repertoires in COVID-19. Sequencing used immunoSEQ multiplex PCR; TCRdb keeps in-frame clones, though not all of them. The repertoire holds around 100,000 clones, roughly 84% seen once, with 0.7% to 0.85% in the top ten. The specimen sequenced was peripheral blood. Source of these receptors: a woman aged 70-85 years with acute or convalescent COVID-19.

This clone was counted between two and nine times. The chain's CDR3 is CASSTSGLETQYF. CDR3 coding DNA: TGTGCCAGCAGCACTAGCGGACTAGAGACCCAGTACTTC. The chain couples TRBV7-9 to TRBJ2-5; 8 nucleotides match TRBD2. The CDR3 consists of 13 residues. Germline-derived CDR1 and CDR2 are SEHNR and FQNEAQ (reference sequence). J was trimmed by 4 bases and V by 5 bases; bases with no gene match: 3.

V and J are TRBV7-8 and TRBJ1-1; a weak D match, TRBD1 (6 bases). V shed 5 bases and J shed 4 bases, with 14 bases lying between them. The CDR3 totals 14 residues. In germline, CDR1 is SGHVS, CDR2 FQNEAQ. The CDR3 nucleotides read TGTGCCAGCAGCCCGCAGGGGTCGAGCACTGAAGCTTTCTTT. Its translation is CASSPQGSSTEAFF.

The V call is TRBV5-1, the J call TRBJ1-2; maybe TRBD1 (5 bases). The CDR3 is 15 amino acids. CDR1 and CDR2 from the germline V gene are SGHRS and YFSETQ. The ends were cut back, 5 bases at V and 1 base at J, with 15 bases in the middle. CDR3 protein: CASRFDSAGNYGYTF. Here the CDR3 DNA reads TGCGCCAGCAGATTCGACAGTGCCGGTAACTATGGCTACACCTTC.

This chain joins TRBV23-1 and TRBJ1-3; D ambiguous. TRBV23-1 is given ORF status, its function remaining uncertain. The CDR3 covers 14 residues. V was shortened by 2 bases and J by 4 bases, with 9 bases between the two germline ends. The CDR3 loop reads CASSQPGSGNTIYF. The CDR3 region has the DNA TGCGCCAGCAGTCAACCGGGTTCAGGAAACACCATATATTTT.

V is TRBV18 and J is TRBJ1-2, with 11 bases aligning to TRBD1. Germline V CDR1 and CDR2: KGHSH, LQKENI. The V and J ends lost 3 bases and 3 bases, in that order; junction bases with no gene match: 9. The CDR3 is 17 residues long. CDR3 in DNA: TGTGCCAGCTCACCCGGACAGGGGGCTTATACCCACTATGGCTACACCTTC. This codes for CASSPGQGAYTHYGYTF.

In DNA, the CDR3 is TGTGCCAGCAGTTCCCGGACTAGCGGGCGCAATGAGCAGTTCTTC. Protein: CASSSRTSGRNEQFF. V usage is TRBV6-5 and J usage is TRBJ2-1, with 11 bases matching TRBD2. V lost 4 bases to trimming and J lost 6 bases; unmatched junction nucleotides: 5. CDR1 is MNHEY, CDR2 SVGAGI, per germline. CDR3 size: 15 residues.

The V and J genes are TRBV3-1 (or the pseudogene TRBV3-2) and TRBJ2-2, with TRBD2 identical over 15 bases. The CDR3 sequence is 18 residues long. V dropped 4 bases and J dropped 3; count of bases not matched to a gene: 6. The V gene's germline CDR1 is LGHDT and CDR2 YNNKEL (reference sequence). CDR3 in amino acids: CASSLWTSGGAHTGELFF. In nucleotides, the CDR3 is TGTGCCAGCAGCCTATGGACTAGCGGGGGGGCCCACACCGGGGAGCTGTTTTTT.

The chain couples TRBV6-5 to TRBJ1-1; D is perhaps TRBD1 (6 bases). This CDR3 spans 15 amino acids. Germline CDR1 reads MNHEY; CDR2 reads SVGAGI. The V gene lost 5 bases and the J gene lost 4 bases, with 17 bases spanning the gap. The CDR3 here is CASSPLQGGGTEAFF. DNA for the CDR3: TGTGCCAGCAGTCCCCTCCAAGGGGGGGGCACTGAAGCTTTCTTT.

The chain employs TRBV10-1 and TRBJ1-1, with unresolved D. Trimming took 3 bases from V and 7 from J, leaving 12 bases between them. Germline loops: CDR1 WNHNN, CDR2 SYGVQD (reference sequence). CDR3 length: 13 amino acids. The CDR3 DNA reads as TGCGCCAGCAGTGAAGGCCGGGAGAGTGAAGCTTTCTTT. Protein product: CASSEGRESEAFF.

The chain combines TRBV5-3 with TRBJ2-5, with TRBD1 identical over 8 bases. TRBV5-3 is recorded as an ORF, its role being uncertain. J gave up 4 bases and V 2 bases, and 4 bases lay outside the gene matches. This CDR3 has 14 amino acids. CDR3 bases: TGTGCCAGAAGCTTTGGACAGGGCCCAGAGACCCAGTACTTC. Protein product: CARSFGQGPETQYF.

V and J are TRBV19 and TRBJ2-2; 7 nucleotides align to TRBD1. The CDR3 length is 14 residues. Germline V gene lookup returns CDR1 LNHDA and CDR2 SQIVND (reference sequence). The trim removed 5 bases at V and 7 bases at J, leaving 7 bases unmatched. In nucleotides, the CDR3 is TGTGCCAGTAGTGAGACAGGGAAGGACGGGGAGCTGTTTTTT. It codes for CASSETGKDGELFF.

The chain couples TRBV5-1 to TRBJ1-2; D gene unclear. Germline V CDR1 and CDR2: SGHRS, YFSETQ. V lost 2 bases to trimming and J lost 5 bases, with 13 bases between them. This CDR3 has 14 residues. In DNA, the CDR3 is TGCGCCAGCAGCTTACAACCCGGCGGGTATGGCTACACCTTC. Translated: CASSLQPGGYGYTF.

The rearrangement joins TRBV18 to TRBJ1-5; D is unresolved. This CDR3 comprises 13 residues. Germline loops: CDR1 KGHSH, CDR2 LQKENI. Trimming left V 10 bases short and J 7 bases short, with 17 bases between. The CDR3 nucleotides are TGTGCCACCCTTGAGGAGAACGGCCAGCCCCAGCATTTT. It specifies CATLEENGQPQHF.

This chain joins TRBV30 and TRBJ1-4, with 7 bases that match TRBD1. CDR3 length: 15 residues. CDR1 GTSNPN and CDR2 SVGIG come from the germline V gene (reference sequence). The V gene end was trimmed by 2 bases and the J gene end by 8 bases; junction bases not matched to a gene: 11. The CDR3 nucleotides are TGTGCCTGGAGTCCGACCGACAGGGCTGGGGAAAAACTGTTTTTT. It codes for CAWSPTDRAGEKLFF.